The rows below give T cell receptor beta chains drawn from one sample of a study of T cell responses to AZD1222 COVID-19 vaccine. Only in-frame clones appear in the TCRdb table, and some are missing; sequencing was by immunoSEQ multiplex PCR. The sample includes some 110,000 clones, more than 65% seen only once; the top ten take about 9.4%. This sample comprised peripheral blood, obtained on day 0 of AZD1222 vaccination. Receptor source: an adult in good health. Each CDR3 is given with its conserved first and last residue. A D gene is named only where the DNA matches it firmly. Clone size is not always given. Where it is, it says once, few, many or a class for expanded clones.

abundance: once
v_gene: TRBV28
d_gene: TRBD1
j_gene: TRBJ1-6
CDR3nt: TGTGCCAGCAGTTTAGGACAGGGGGCTTTAGCACCCCTCCACTTT
CDR3aa: CASSLGQGALAPLHF

abundance: -
v_gene: TRBV27
d_gene: TRBD2
j_gene: TRBJ2-5
CDR3nt: TGTGCCAGCAGTTTGGGCCCCGGGCCGCGGGAGACTCGGGAGACCCAGTACTTC
CDR3aa: CASSLGPGPRETRETQYF

abundance: once
v_gene: TRBV6-5
d_gene: -
j_gene: TRBJ1-6
CDR3nt: TGTGCCAGCAGCATCGGGACTGCATATTCACCCCTCCACTTT
CDR3aa: CASSIGTAYSPLHF

abundance: -
v_gene: TRBV2
d_gene: -
j_gene: TRBJ1-1
CDR3nt: TGTGCCAGCAGTTTACGAGAGAACACTGAAGCTTTCTTT
CDR3aa: CASSLRENTEAFF

abundance: -
v_gene: TRBV6-5
d_gene: -
j_gene: TRBJ2-7
CDR3nt: TGTGCCAGCAGTCGACAGGATTTCTCCTACGAGCAGTACTTC
CDR3aa: CASSRQDFSYEQYF

abundance: -
v_gene: TRBV7-2
d_gene: -
j_gene: TRBJ1-1
CDR3nt: TGTGCCAGCAGCTCTAGCGACATGAACACTGAAGCTTTCTTT
CDR3aa: CASSSSDMNTEAFF

abundance: -
v_gene: TRBV4-3
d_gene: -
j_gene: TRBJ1-6
CDR3nt: TGCGCCAGCAGCCCCCTTCGGGGCGGTAATTCACCCCTCCACTTT
CDR3aa: CASSPLRGGNSPLHF

abundance: -
v_gene: TRBV27
d_gene: -
j_gene: TRBJ1-1
CDR3nt: TGTGCCAGCAGTTTATCGGGCAGAGAAGCTTTCTTT
CDR3aa: CASSLSGREAFF

abundance: -
v_gene: TRBV28
d_gene: -
j_gene: TRBJ1-1
CDR3nt: TGTGCCAGCAGCACCCCGGGGGGGCAGCGGAACACTGAAGCTTTCTTT
CDR3aa: CASSTPGGQRNTEAFF

abundance: once
v_gene: TRBV27
d_gene: -
j_gene: TRBJ1-5
CDR3nt: TGTGCCAGCGGCCTTAATCAGCCCCAGCATTTT
CDR3aa: CASGLNQPQHF

abundance: -
v_gene: TRBV2
d_gene: -
j_gene: TRBJ2-3
CDR3nt: TGTGCCAGCAGTGGATTCGGTAGCACAGATACGCAGTATTTT
CDR3aa: CASSGFGSTDTQYF

abundance: -
v_gene: TRBV7-9
d_gene: -
j_gene: TRBJ1-1
CDR3nt: TGTGCCAGCAGCTTAGAGGTAGCTTTCTTT
CDR3aa: CASSLEVAFF

abundance: -
v_gene: TRBV7-2
d_gene: TRBD2
j_gene: TRBJ2-1
CDR3nt: TGTGCCAGCAGCCTCTCGGCTAGCGGGGGGGCCCAGGATGAGCAGTTCTTC
CDR3aa: CASSLSASGGAQDEQFF

abundance: many
v_gene: TRBV2
d_gene: -
j_gene: TRBJ2-1
CDR3nt: TGTGCCAGCAGTGAAAACCCGAGCTCCTACAATGAGCAGTTCTTC
CDR3aa: CASSENPSSYNEQFF

abundance: -
v_gene: TRBV14
d_gene: -
j_gene: TRBJ1-1
CDR3nt: TGTGCCAGCAGTAAAGCGGGGAACACTGAAGCTTTCTTT
CDR3aa: CASSKAGNTEAFF

abundance: -
v_gene: TRBV19
d_gene: TRBD1
j_gene: TRBJ1-2
CDR3nt: TGTGCCAGTGGACAGGGGACTTCCTATGGCTACACCTTC
CDR3aa: CASGQGTSYGYTF

abundance: -
v_gene: TRBV24-1
d_gene: TRBD2
j_gene: TRBJ2-3
CDR3nt: TGTGCCACCAGTGATTTGCCAGCGGGAGGAACTAGCACAGATACGCAGTATTTT
CDR3aa: CATSDLPAGGTSTDTQYF

abundance: few
v_gene: TRBV2
d_gene: -
j_gene: TRBJ2-3
CDR3nt: TGTGCCAGCAGCCCTCTTACCTCGGGAGATACGCAGTATTTT
CDR3aa: CASSPLTSGDTQYF

abundance: -
v_gene: TRBV11-2
d_gene: -
j_gene: TRBJ1-2
CDR3nt: TGTGCCAGCAGCTTAAAGGGGCTTGGTGGCTACACCTTC
CDR3aa: CASSLKGLGGYTF

abundance: -
v_gene: TRBV5-1
d_gene: -
j_gene: TRBJ1-2
CDR3nt: TGCGCCAGCAGCTTCTCAGTCAACTATGGCTACACCTTC
CDR3aa: CASSFSVNYGYTF

abundance: -
v_gene: TRBV6-4
d_gene: -
j_gene: TRBJ1-6
CDR3nt: TGTGCCAGCAGTGACGTTAATTCACCCCTCCACTTT
CDR3aa: CASSDVNSPLHF

abundance: -
v_gene: TRBV21-1
d_gene: -
j_gene: TRBJ2-3
CDR3nt: TGTGCCAGGAGACTAGCGGGAGGGTACGATACGCAGTATTTT
CDR3aa: CARRLAGGYDTQYF

abundance: -
v_gene: TRBV4-1
d_gene: TRBD1
j_gene: TRBJ1-5
CDR3nt: TGCGCCAGCAGCCAAACTTTCACAACCGGGACAGCAAATCAGCCCCAGCATTTT
CDR3aa: CASSQTFTTGTANQPQHF

abundance: few
v_gene: TRBV19
d_gene: TRBD2
j_gene: TRBJ2-1
CDR3nt: TGTGCCAGTAGTATAGCGGGGGGAGGCGATGAGCAGTTCTTC
CDR3aa: CASSIAGGGDEQFF

abundance: -
v_gene: TRBV5-6
d_gene: -
j_gene: TRBJ1-4
CDR3nt: TGTGCCAGCAGCTTGGCGGGTGGTGAAAAACTGTTTTTT
CDR3aa: CASSLAGGEKLFF

abundance: once
v_gene: TRBV28
d_gene: TRBD1
j_gene: TRBJ2-7
CDR3nt: TGTGCCAGCCGAAGAGGGGGCAATTCCTACGAGCAGTACTTC
CDR3aa: CASRRGGNSYEQYF

abundance: -
v_gene: TRBV7-9
d_gene: TRBD1
j_gene: TRBJ1-1
CDR3nt: TGTGCCAGCACCCCCAGAGGGCAGGGGGCAAGAGCTGAAGCTTTCTTT
CDR3aa: CASTPRGQGARAEAFF

abundance: once
v_gene: TRBV6-5
d_gene: -
j_gene: TRBJ1-2
CDR3nt: TGTGCCAGCACCCGGGGGTCCCAAGAAGCCAGAGGCTACACCTTC
CDR3aa: CASTRGSQEARGYTF

abundance: -
v_gene: TRBV7-9
d_gene: -
j_gene: TRBJ2-1
CDR3nt: TGTGCCAGCAGCTTAACCGCGGAGCAGTTCTTC
CDR3aa: CASSLTAEQFF

abundance: -
v_gene: TRBV7-2
d_gene: -
j_gene: TRBJ2-1
CDR3nt: TGTGCCAGCAGCTTAGTGGGGGTAGTGGGCTTCAATGAGCAGTTCTTC
CDR3aa: CASSLVGVVGFNEQFF

abundance: -
v_gene: TRBV16
d_gene: -
j_gene: TRBJ2-7
CDR3nt: TGTGCCAGCAGCCAAAAGTCTTACGAGCAGTACTTC
CDR3aa: CASSQKSYEQYF